The clone carrying this T cell receptor (beta chain) appeared a few times. A single base separates this from a much larger clone, so it may be a read error. This sample is drawn from a study of breast tumors, draining lymph nodes, adjacent tissues. Breast cancer patients provided tissue from their axillary draining lymph nodes. TCRdb re-derived calls from the multiplex PCR reads in MiXCR, one entry per CDR3 protein. The sample has under 300,000 distinct CDR3 sequences; nearly 35% are singletons. There are 14 residues in the CDR3. In germline, CDR1 is DFQATT, CDR2 SNEGSKA (reference sequence). This clonotype originated in a female donor with breast cancer. Some clones in this sample may be carry-over from other donors' samples. Input material: axillary lymph node tissue. This chain joins TRBV20-1 and TRBJ2-5; 9 bases align to TRBD1. DNA for the CDR3: TGCAGTGCCCCGGGACAGGGAAACCAAGCGACCCAGTACTTC. This codes for CSAPGQGNQATQYF.